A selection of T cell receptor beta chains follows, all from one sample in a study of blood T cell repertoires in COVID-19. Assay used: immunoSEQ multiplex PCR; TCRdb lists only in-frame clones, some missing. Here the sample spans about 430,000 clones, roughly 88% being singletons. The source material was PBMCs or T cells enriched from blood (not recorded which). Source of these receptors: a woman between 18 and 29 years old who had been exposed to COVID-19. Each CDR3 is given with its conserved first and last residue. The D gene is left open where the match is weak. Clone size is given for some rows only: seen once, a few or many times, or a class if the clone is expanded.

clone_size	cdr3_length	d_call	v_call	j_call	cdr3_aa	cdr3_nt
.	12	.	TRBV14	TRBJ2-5	CASSQPRKTQYF	TGTGCCAGCAGCCAGCCTAGAAAGACCCAGTACTTC
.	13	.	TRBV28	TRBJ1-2	CASSLISNYGYTF	TGTGCCAGCAGTTTAATATCCAACTATGGCTACACCTTC
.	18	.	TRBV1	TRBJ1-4	CTSSQDDRGQGTNEKLFF	TGCACCAGCAGCCAAGACGACAGGGGGCAAGGGACTAATGAAAAACTGTTTTTT
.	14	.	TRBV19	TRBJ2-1	CASSHPPGVDEQFF	TGTGCCAGTAGTCACCCCCCGGGGGTCGATGAGCAGTTCTTC
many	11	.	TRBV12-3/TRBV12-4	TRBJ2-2	CASSYSGELFF	TGTGCCAGCAGTTACAGCGGGGAGCTGTTTTTT
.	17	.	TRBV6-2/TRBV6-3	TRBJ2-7	CASSSSIRLDRTGEQYF	.
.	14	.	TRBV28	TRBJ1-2	CASSPGFINYGYTF	TGTGCCAGCAGTCCAGGGTTTATTAACTATGGCTACACCTTC
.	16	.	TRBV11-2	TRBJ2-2	CASSLGFREYTGELFF	TGTGCCAGCAGCTTAGGATTCCGGGAATACACCGGGGAGCTGTTTTTT
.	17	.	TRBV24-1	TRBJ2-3	CATSDLDRYTSTDTQYF	TGTGCCACCAGTGACCTCGACAGATATACTAGCACAGATACGCAGTATTTT
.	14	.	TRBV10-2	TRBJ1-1	CASSELTGNTEAFF	TGCGCCAGCAGTGAACTAACAGGGAACACTGAAGCTTTCTTT
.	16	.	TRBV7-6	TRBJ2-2	CASSSLSGSNTGELFF	TGTGCCAGCAGCTCTCTCAGCGGATCGAACACCGGGGAGCTGTTTTTT
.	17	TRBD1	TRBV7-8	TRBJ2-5	CATSDRDREKIRGTQYF	TGTGCCACCTCCGACCGGGACAGGGAGAAGATTCGGGGGACCCAGTACTTC
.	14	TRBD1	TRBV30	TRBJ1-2	CAWSSLRGIYGYTF	TGTGCCTGGAGCTCTCTCAGGGGGATCTATGGCTACACCTTC
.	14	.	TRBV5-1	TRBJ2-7	CASSLVSLAYEQYF	TGCGCCAGCAGCTTGGTATCACTAGCCTACGAGCAGTACTTC
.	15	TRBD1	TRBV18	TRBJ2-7	CASSPRQGEAGEQYF	TGTGCCAGCTCACCAAGACAGGGGGAAGCAGGCGAGCAGTACTTC
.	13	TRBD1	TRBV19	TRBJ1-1	CASDRGGNTEAFF	TGTGCCAGTGACAGGGGCGGGAACACTGAAGCTTTCTTT
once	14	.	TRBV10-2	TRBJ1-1	CASSESRGNTEAFF	TGCGCCAGCAGTGAGTCACGGGGGAACACTGAAGCTTTCTTT
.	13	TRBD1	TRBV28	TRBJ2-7	CATMTGAPYEQYF	TGTGCCACCATGACAGGGGCCCCCTACGAGCAGTACTTC
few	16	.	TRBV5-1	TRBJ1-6	CASSLAAGKYNSPLHF	TGCGCCAGCAGCTTGGCCGCAGGGAAGTATAATTCACCCCTCCACTTT
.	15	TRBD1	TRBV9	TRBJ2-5	CASSPRRTGEETQYF	TGTGCCAGCAGCCCACGACGGACAGGCGAAGAGACCCAGTACTTC
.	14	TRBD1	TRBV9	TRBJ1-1	CASSAGQGYTEAFF	TGTGCCAGCAGCGCGGGACAGGGGTACACTGAAGCTTTCTTT
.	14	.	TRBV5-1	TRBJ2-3	CASLVRPSEDTQYF	TGCGCCAGCTTAGTGCGCCCCTCGGAGGATACGCAGTATTTT